The next 27 T cell receptor beta chains were all read from a single sample in a study of shared clonotypes between healthy human individuals. Repertoires were generated with immunoSEQ multiplex PCR, while TCRdb's copy carries only in-frame clones and drops some. The table lists more than 850,000 clones, around 82% of them singletons. The sample comprised memory CD4+ T cells from PBMCs. Subset in this sample: CD45RA-negative fraction. The receptors here all came from a man between 18 and 35 years old in good health. Some clones in this sample may be carry-over from other donors' samples.

The chain couples TRBV2 to TRBJ2-2; 7 bases align to TRBD2. The J segment lost 7 bases and the V segment lost 6 bases, leaving 8 bases of the junction unmatched. Germline CDR1 and CDR2: SNHLY and FYNNEI. The CDR3 runs to 14 residues. The CDR3 sequence: CASRAGLRGGELFF. As DNA, the CDR3 is TGTGCCAGCAGAGCGGGACTAAGGGGCGGGGAGCTGTTTTTT.

The chain has TRBV6-5 and TRBJ2-5, with D perhaps TRBD1 (6 bases). Germline V gene sequence: CDR1 MNHEY, CDR2 SVGAGI. The V end was cut by 7 bases, the J end by 7 bases, with 19 bases between. The CDR3 is made up of 14 amino acids. As DNA, the CDR3 is TGTGCCAGCACCCAATGGAGACAGGATGCGACCCAGTACTTC. Translating gives CASTQWRQDATQYF.

CDR3 bases: TGCGCCAGCAGCTTGGTACTAGCGGGGGACCATACGCAGTATTTT. Its protein is CASSLVLAGDHTQYF. The chain links TRBV5-1 to TRBJ2-3, with TRBD2 matching over 11 bases. The germline V gene encodes CDR1 SGHRS and CDR2 YFSETQ. The CDR3 sequence is 15 residues long. Trimming removed 0 bases from V and 7 bases from J; junction bases left unmatched: 4.

Details on this clone: The same CDR3 is also encoded by other DNA sequences in this sample. This chain links TRBV28 with TRBJ2-7, with TRBD1 matching over 7 bases. J was trimmed by 1 base and V by 2 bases; bases with no gene match: 5. This CDR3 region has 15 residues. Per germline, CDR1 MDHEN and CDR2 SYDVKM. The CDR3 is CASSLPGTASYEQYF. The CDR3 nucleotides read TGTGCCAGCAGTTTACCCGGGACAGCGTCCTACGAGCAGTACTTC.

This chain joins TRBV5-4 and TRBJ1-4; 7 bases line up with TRBD1. CDR1 and CDR2 (germline): SGHNT, YYREEE (reference sequence). The CDR3 length is 14 residues. Trimming at V came to 4 bases and at J to 6 bases, leaving 6 bases not matched to a gene. CDR3 region: CASSADRVDEKLFF. The CDR3, as DNA: TGTGCCAGCAGCGCTGACAGGGTAGATGAAAAACTGTTTTTT.

The rearrangement joins TRBV4-1 to TRBJ2-3, with TRBD1 matching over 9 bases. Germline lookup yields CDR1 MGHRA and CDR2 YSYEKL. The length of the CDR3 is 16 residues. The ends lost 4 bases at V and 5 bases at J; junction bases unmatched: 10. The CDR3 here is CASSLRDRAPVDTQYF. CDR3 sequence (DNA): TGCGCCAGCAGCCTTCGGGACAGGGCGCCGGTAGATACGCAGTATTTT.

This clone was counted a single time. The chain has TRBV4-2 and TRBJ2-3, with TRBD2 identical over 8 bases. V lost 3 bases and J lost 2; bases outside the gene matches: 10. This CDR3 has 17 amino acids. Per germline, CDR1 LGHNA and CDR2 YNFKEQ. Here the CDR3 reads CASSHGQRGTATDTQYF. CDR3 sequence (DNA): TGTGCCAGCAGCCACGGTCAGCGGGGGACGGCCACAGATACGCAGTATTTT.

The chain uses TRBV6-5 and TRBJ2-6; D tentatively fits TRBD1 or TRBD2 (5 bases each). The CDR3 is made up of 14 amino acids. The V gene lost 6 bases and the J gene lost 13 bases, with 19 bases spanning the gap. The V gene's germline CDR1 is MNHEY and CDR2 SVGAGI. This CDR3 reads CASRMDSGARVLTF. The CDR3, as DNA: TGTGCCAGCAGGATGGACTCTGGGGCTCGAGTCCTGACTTTC.

This chain connects TRBV18 to TRBJ2-7; 11 bases line up with TRBD1. The CDR3 covers 14 residues. The germline CDR1 and CDR2 sequences are KGHSH and LQKENI. Trimming cost V 6 bases and J 3 bases; bases outside gene matches: 4. The CDR3 nucleotides read TGTGCCAGCTCCGGACAGGGGGCGATCTACGAGCAGTACTTC. Its translation: CASSGQGAIYEQYF. Full variable domain (outside the CDR3, taken from reference TRBV18 and TRBJ2-7): NAGVMQNPRHLVRRRGQEARLRCSPMKGHSHVYWYRQLPEEGLKFMVYLQKENIIDESGMPKERFSAEFPKEGPSILRIQQVVRGDSAAYFCASSGQGAIYEQYFGPGTRLTVT.

This clone has only a few counts. This sequence joins TRBV18 and TRBJ2-4; the match to TRBD2 covers 15 bases. CDR1 KGHSH and CDR2 LQKENI come from the germline V gene. CDR3 length: 16 amino acids. The junction had 3 bases not matched to a gene; V was cut back by 0 bases and J by 9 bases. The CDR3 DNA is TGTGCCAGCTCACCACCGGGACTAGCGGGAGGAGGCATTCAGTACTTC. Translated: CASSPPGLAGGGIQYF.

This clone was counted a few times. This chain joins TRBV18 and TRBJ1-4; D is undetermined. Germline V gene sequence: CDR1 KGHSH, CDR2 LQKENI. The CDR3 length is 12 residues. V lost 3 bases to trimming and J lost 8 bases, with 7 bases between them. CDR3 sequence: CASSPGQEKLFF. As DNA, the CDR3 is TGTGCCAGCTCACCTGGGCAGGAAAAACTGTTTTTT.

This chain joins TRBV4-1 and TRBJ2-1; D is uncertain. Germline loops: CDR1 MGHRA, CDR2 YSYEKL. There are 13 residues in the CDR3. Trimming pared 11 bases from V and 9 bases from J, leaving 20 bases between. The CDR3 nucleotides are TGCGCCCCCGTCCCCTCGGTGTTTTTTGAGCAGTTCTTC. Translating it yields CAPVPSVFFEQFF.

In its sample, this clone was seen once. This sample also contains other DNA sequences that code for the same CDR3. The chain recombines TRBV7-9 with TRBJ1-2; D uncertain. Deletions cut 1 base from V and 3 bases from J, with 3 bases between. The germline CDR1 and CDR2 sequences are SEHNR and FQNEAQ (reference sequence). This CDR3 spans 12 amino acids. The CDR3 coding sequence is TGTGCCAGCAGCTTAGGCGACTATGGCTACACCTTC. This gives the protein CASSLGDYGYTF.

The genes are TRBV28 and TRBJ2-2; the D is unclear. CDR3 length: 13 residues. The germline CDR1 and CDR2 sequences are MDHEN and SYDVKM. V shed 5 bases and J shed 0 bases, with 4 bases lying between them. DNA for the CDR3: TGTGCCAGCAGTCGGACGAACACCGGGGAGCTGTTTTTT. Translated, it gives CASSRTNTGELFF.

The chain recombines TRBV11-2 with TRBJ2-7, with 8 bases lining up with TRBD2. Germline CDR1 SGHAT, CDR2 FQNNGV. This CDR3 is built from 16 residues. V shed 5 bases, J shed 3 bases, and the junction held 12 bases outside the gene matches. CDR3 amino acids: CASSPPGAGEGYEQYF. Here the CDR3 DNA reads TGTGCCAGCAGCCCTCCAGGAGCGGGAGAGGGCTACGAGCAGTACTTC.

The gene calls are TRBV9 and TRBJ2-7; D not certain. Per germline, CDR1 SGDLS and CDR2 YYNGEE. Trimming cost V 0 bases and J 4 bases, with 11 bases left between them. The CDR3 contains 14 residues. Here the CDR3 DNA reads TGTGCCAGCAGCGTAGCCTATTCGGGTTACGAGCAGTACTTC. This encodes CASSVAYSGYEQYF.

The V gene is TRBV6-1, the J gene TRBJ2-3; D is possibly TRBD2 (5 bases). Trimming left V 3 bases short and J 8 bases short, with 12 bases between. Per the germline V gene, CDR1 is MNHNS and CDR2 is SASEGT. This CDR3 contains 13 residues. DNA for the CDR3: TGTGCCAGCAGTGACCGCCCGGCGGGTACGCAGTATTTT. It is translated as CASSDRPAGTQYF.

The CDR3 loop reads CASSFIRGTEAFF. The CDR3 DNA sequence: TGTGCCAGCAGCTTTATTCGGGGTACTGAAGCTTTCTTT. This sequence joins TRBV5-8 and TRBJ1-1; D ambiguous. The CDR3 runs to 13 residues. The germline CDR1 and CDR2 sequences are SGHTS and YDEGEE. V lost 2 bases and J 5 bases, leaving 10 bases between the germline ends.

This chain uses TRBV29-1 with TRBJ1-2, with 7 positions matching TRBD1. The CDR3 has 14 amino acids. Trimming took 4 bases from V and 2 from J; bases not matched to a gene: 7. Germline V gives CDR1 SQVTM, CDR2 ANQGSEA. For the CDR3, the DNA is TGCAGCGTTGCTGGACAGGCGGGGAACTATGGCTACACCTTC. Its translation is CSVAGQAGNYGYTF.

V usage is TRBV10-1 and J usage is TRBJ2-5; TRBD1 matches 9 bases. Germline CDR1 is WNHNN and CDR2 is SYGVQD (reference sequence). The CDR3 is 16 residues long. With 2 bases clipped from V and 7 bases from J, the junction kept 11 bases outside the gene matches. The CDR3 reads CASSETYRGLDVTQYF. Written as DNA, the CDR3 is TGCGCCAGCAGTGAGACCTACAGGGGGCTCGATGTGACCCAGTACTTC.

This chain connects TRBV7-2 to TRBJ1-4, with D tentatively TRBD1 (5 bases). V was trimmed by 2 bases and J by 7 bases, leaving 11 bases between them. Germline CDR1 and CDR2: SGHTA and FQGNSA. The CDR3 extends over 14 amino acids. Written as DNA, the CDR3 is TGTGCCAGCAGCTTAAGGCAGGGTGTTGAAAAACTGTTTTTT. This translates into CASSLRQGVEKLFF.

The chain carries TRBV6-1 and TRBJ2-2, with TRBD1 matching 8 bases. Germline CDR1 is MNHNS and CDR2 is SASEGT. The CDR3 runs to 14 residues. The V segment lost 3 bases and the J segment 8 bases; nucleotides outside the gene matches: 5. The CDR3 sequence is CASSEQGARGELFF. As DNA, the CDR3 is TGTGCCAGCAGTGAGCAGGGGGCGAGAGGGGAGCTGTTTTTT.

The V call is TRBV30, the J call TRBJ2-4; no clear D gene. Germline assignment: CDR1 GTSNPN and CDR2 SVGIG (reference sequence). V was cut by 2 bases and J by 2 bases, with 7 bases left in between. The CDR3 spans 13 residues. Here the CDR3 reads CAWSPGPKNIQYF. The CDR3 bases are TGTGCCTGGAGTCCCGGGCCCAAAAACATTCAGTACTTC.

The J gene is TRBJ2-3, the V gene TRBV7-3; TRBD2 is a possible D gene (6 bases). The CDR3 totals 15 residues. Trimming removed 5 bases at V and 0 bases at J, with 12 bases between. Per the germline V gene, CDR1 is SGHTA and CDR2 is FQGTGA. The CDR3 protein is CASSRSGTSTDTQYF. For the CDR3, the DNA is TGTGCCAGCAGCCGTTCCGGGACTAGCACAGATACGCAGTATTTT. Full variable domain (missing parts from reference TRBV7-3 and TRBJ2-3): GAGVSQTPSNKVTEKGKYVELRCDPISGHTALYWYRQSLGQGPEFLIYFQGTGAADDSGLPNDRFFAVRPEGSVSTLKIQRTERGDSAVYLCASSRSGTSTDTQYFGPGTRLTVL.

The chain employs TRBV9 and TRBJ2-2; 7 nucleotides line up with TRBD1. The CDR3 runs to 18 residues. V dropped 2 bases and J dropped 3; count of bases not matched to a gene: 13. The germline CDR1 and CDR2 sequences are SGDLS and YYNGEE. Here the CDR3 DNA reads TGTGCCAGCAGCGTCCCCAACAGGGGCCCCGGTTACACCGGGGAGCTGTTTTTT. Encoded protein: CASSVPNRGPGYTGELFF.

This clone was observed once. The chain recombines TRBV5-6 with TRBJ2-2, with D unresolved. Trimming shortened V by 3 bases and J by 7 bases, and 10 bases separated the two germline ends. The CDR3 runs to 13 residues. From germline, CDR1 is SGHDT and CDR2 YYEEEE. Here the CDR3 reads CASSYPGGGELFF. The CDR3 DNA reads TGTGCCAGCAGCTACCCTGGTGGCGGGGAGCTGTTTTTT.

The chain recombines TRBV5-1 with TRBJ2-2, with 9 bases identical to TRBD1. From germline, CDR1 is SGHRS and CDR2 YFSETQ. This CDR3 contains 17 residues. With V trimmed by 5 bases and J by 4 bases, 12 bases remained unmatched. This CDR3 reads CASRDRGSQTSTGELFF. DNA for the CDR3: TGCGCCAGCAGAGACAGGGGGTCTCAAACGAGCACCGGGGAGCTGTTTTTT.